This TCR beta chain is from a study of blood T cell repertoires in COVID-19. Study-level background: T cells, B-cell-depleted T cells, or PBMCs supplied cDNA or gDNA.

Here immunoSEQ multiplex PCR was the method, and the copy in TCRdb shows in-frame clones only, minus some. The sample has 95,000 to 110,000 clones, approximately 89% seen once; the top ten hold about 15%. The germline CDR1 and CDR2 sequences are SNHLY and FYNNEI. The CDR3 runs 15 residues. V was clipped by 6 bases and J by 2 bases; unmatched bases: 3. Sequencing was done on a sample of peripheral blood. This chain joins TRBV2 and TRBJ2-3, with TRBD2 identical over 12 bases. This TCR was recovered from a woman aged 80 or over in a cohort sampled during active COVID-19. Written as DNA, the CDR3 is TGTGCCAGCAGAAGACTAGCGGGAGTCACAGATACGCAGTATTTT. This codes for CASRRLAGVTDTQYF.